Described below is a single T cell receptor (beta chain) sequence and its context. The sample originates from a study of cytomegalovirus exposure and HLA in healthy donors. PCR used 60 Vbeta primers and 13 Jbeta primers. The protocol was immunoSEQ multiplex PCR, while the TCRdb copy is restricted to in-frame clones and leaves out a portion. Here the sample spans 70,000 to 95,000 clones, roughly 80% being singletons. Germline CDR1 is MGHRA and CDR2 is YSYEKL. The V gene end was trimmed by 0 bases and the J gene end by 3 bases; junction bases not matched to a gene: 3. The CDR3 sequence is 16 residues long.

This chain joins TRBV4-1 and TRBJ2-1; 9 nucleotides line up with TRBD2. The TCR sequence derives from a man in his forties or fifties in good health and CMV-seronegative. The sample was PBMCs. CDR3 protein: CASSQELAGYYNEQFF. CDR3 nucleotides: TGCGCCAGCAGCCAAGAACTAGCGGGCTACTACAATGAGCAGTTCTTC.